The 6 T cell receptor beta chains given below trace back to one sample, sequenced in a study of identical twins. In TCRdb, the 5' RACE reads were re-called with MiXCR into one record per CDR3 protein. This sample yields some 790,000 distinct CDR3 sequences, of which about 18% are seen a single time; around 14% belongs to the top ten. This sample was also put to use in a study of T cells expressing NK-cell markers.

What was sequenced was PBMCs. The receptors come from a woman under 30 in good health.

The chain couples TRBV18 to TRBJ1-1; D might be TRBD1 (6 bases). V shed 6 bases and J shed 3 bases, with 14 bases lying between them. The CDR3 covers 14 residues. Germline loops: CDR1 KGHSH, CDR2 LQKENI. The CDR3: CASSEGGEDTEAFF. CDR3 nucleotides: TGTGCCAGCTCCGAAGGGGGTGAGGACACTGAAGCTTTCTTT.

A few counts support this clonotype. V usage is TRBV12-3 or TRBV12-4 and J usage is TRBJ1-2, with 8 bases identical to TRBD1. V gave up 7 bases and J gave up 8 bases; unmatched junction bases: 18. The CDR3 spans 16 residues. The CDR3 protein is CASTLGSAGGAEGYTF. DNA for the CDR3: TGTGCCAGCACCTTGGGCTCGGCAGGGGGCGCGGAGGGCTACACCTTC.

This clonotype was seen once. One end of the junction does not line up with germline, which may come from a read error. The chain uses TRBV13 and TRBJ2-3; D not certain. The V gene's germline CDR1 is PRHDT and CDR2 FYEKMQ (reference sequence). The CDR3 sequence is 11 residues long. The CDR3 DNA reads TGTTCCAGCAGCAGCGCAGATACGCAGTATTTT. Encoded protein: CSSSSADTQYF.

Notes on this clonotype: This may come from a read error, since a much larger clone is one base off. The chain recombines TRBV20-1 with TRBJ2-7; D is uncertain. This CDR3 comprises 11 residues. The V gene's germline CDR1 is DFQATT and CDR2 SNEGSKA (reference sequence). The chain's CDR3 is CSASNSYDQYF. The CDR3 nucleotides are TGCAGTGCTAGTAACTCCTACGACCAGTACTTC.

This chain joins TRBV5-1 and TRBJ2-1, with TRBD2 as a possible D gene (6 bases). Germline CDR1 is SGHRS and CDR2 is YFSETQ. V was trimmed by 0 bases and J by 4 bases, leaving 11 bases between them. The CDR3 contains 15 residues. The CDR3 DNA reads as TGCGCCAGCAGCTTGGTTACGGGACTTTACAATGAGCAGTTCTTC. Its translation: CASSLVTGLYNEQFF.

This clonotype was detected only a few times. The rearrangement links TRBV7-2 to TRBJ2-1; tentative D call: TRBD2 (6 bases). The CDR3 length is 15 residues. Germline V gene data show CDR1 as SGHTA and CDR2 as FQGNSA. The V and J ends lost 3 bases and 9 bases respectively, with 18 bases between them. The CDR3 nucleotides read TGTGCCAGCAGCTTTCAGCGGGCCGGAGGGGCTGAGCAGTTCTTC. Its translation is CASSFQRAGGAEQFF.